This entry lists 32 T cell receptor beta chains sequenced from one sample in a study of T-cell reconstitution after alpha-beta-depleted transplantation in children (dated by TCRdb to the mid-2010s). Receptors were amplified or captured by PCR. Reads for this sample came from an Illumina HiSeq 2500. Molecular barcoding was employed in the preparation of TCR libraries, with unique molecular identifiers being used to normalize TCRbeta repertoire quantification. TCRdb's own reprocessing of the public reads used fastp at Q25 and MiXCR and kept productive beta chains. CDR3 protein sequences are deduplicated, and each keeps its most common genes and DNA. In all, the sample holds about 540,000 distinct CDR3 sequences, and about 18% of those were seen once. Roughly 3.3% of the sample lies in the top ten. This specimen consisted of PBMCs from the stem cell graft donor, obtained from the stem cell graft. These receptors came from a human donor who donated a stem cell graft to a child with acute lymphoblastic leukemia.

The rearrangement links TRBV5-1 to TRBJ2-1; D ambiguous. The CDR3 runs to 14 residues. Per the germline V gene, CDR1 is SGHRS and CDR2 is YFSETQ. Trimming pared 0 bases from V and 4 bases from J, leaving 8 bases between. The CDR3 DNA reads TGCGCCAGCAGCTTGGAATCCGGATACAATGAGCAGTTCTTC. This codes for CASSLESGYNEQFF.

This clonotype came up a few times. The chain is built from TRBV4-2 and TRBJ2-1; 8 nucleotides align to TRBD2. Germline CDR1 and CDR2: LGHNA and YNFKEQ. The CDR3 covers 19 residues. The ends lost 4 bases at V and 3 bases at J; junction bases unmatched: 17. For the CDR3, the DNA is TGTGCCAGCAGCCCGCTCGGGACCGGGCTAGCGGGTATCTACAATGAGCAGTTCTTC. Protein: CASSPLGTGLAGIYNEQFF.

The rearrangement joins TRBV6-5 to TRBJ1-1; no reliable D call. V shed 0 bases and J shed 0 bases, with 8 bases lying between them. CDR3 size: 15 residues. Germline V CDR1 and CDR2: MNHEY, SVGAGI. For the CDR3, the DNA is TGTGCCAGCAGTTACTCGTTTTACCTGAACACTGAAGCTTTCTTT. It yields the protein CASSYSFYLNTEAFF.

Only a few counts were recorded for this clonotype. The J gene is TRBJ2-3, the V gene TRBV7-9; D is possibly TRBD1 (6 bases). Germline V gives CDR1 SEHNR, CDR2 FQNEAQ (reference sequence). V lost 11 bases to trimming and J lost 2 bases, with 14 bases between them. The CDR3 totals 13 residues. The CDR3 DNA is TGTGCCCACGACGGACAGTACACAGATACGCAGTATTTT. As protein: CAHDGQYTDTQYF.

The chain links TRBV4-1 to TRBJ2-3; D remains ambiguous. The CDR3 is 13 residues long. Trimming took off 1 base at V and 2 bases at J, with 4 bases between the two ends. Germline V gene lookup returns CDR1 MGHRA and CDR2 YSYEKL. The CDR3 loop is CASSQAFTDTQYF. CDR3 DNA sequence: TGCGCCAGCAGCCAAGCCTTCACAGATACGCAGTATTTT.

The chain combines TRBV11-2 with TRBJ2-5; D tentatively reads TRBD1 or TRBD2 (5 bases each). The CDR3 is made up of 15 amino acids. Trimming removed 5 bases at V and 7 bases at J, with 20 bases between. CDR1 SGHAT and CDR2 FQNNGV come from the germline V gene. CDR3 protein: CASSQGPDVLGTQYF. The DNA for the CDR3 is TGTGCCAGCAGCCAGGGACCGGATGTTTTGGGGACCCAGTACTTC.

There are a few counts of this clonotype. The chain links TRBV5-4 to TRBJ2-3, with D perhaps matching TRBD2 (6 bases). The CDR3 runs 16 residues. Trimming took off 3 bases at V and 0 bases at J, with 14 bases between the two ends. Germline assignment: CDR1 SGHNT and CDR2 YYREEE (reference sequence). In nucleotides, the CDR3 is TGTGCCAGCAGCTCGGAAGCGGGCCCCAGCACAGATACGCAGTATTTT. Protein product: CASSSEAGPSTDTQYF.

The gene calls are TRBV27 and TRBJ2-5; 10 bases fit TRBD1. The CDR3 runs 14 residues. J was trimmed by 6 bases and V by 4 bases; bases with no gene match: 5. The V gene's germline CDR1 is MNHEY and CDR2 SMNVEV (reference sequence). CDR3 in amino acids: CASSSRTGGQTQYF. CDR3 DNA sequence: TGTGCCAGCAGTTCCCGGACAGGGGGACAGACCCAGTACTTC.

This clonotype was detected a few times. V and J are TRBV9 and TRBJ1-1; no clear D. This CDR3 has 13 amino acids. Germline CDR1 reads SGDLS; CDR2 reads YYNGEE. The ends were cut back, 2 bases at V and 5 bases at J, with 10 bases in the middle. CDR3 nucleotide sequence: TGTGCCAGCAGCGTTCGGGATTGGACTGAAGCTTTCTTT. Protein product: CASSVRDWTEAFF. Full variable domain (missing parts from reference TRBV9 and TRBJ1-1): DSGVTQTPKHLITATGQRVTLRCSPRSGDLSVYWYQQSLDQGLQFLIQYYNGEERAKGNILERFSAQQFPDLHSELNLSSLELGDSALYFCASSVRDWTEAFFGQGTRLTVV.

This rearrangement joins TRBV12-3 or TRBV12-4 to TRBJ2-7, with D possibly being TRBD1 (6 bases). V lost 7 bases and J lost 2, with 15 bases in between. The CDR3 contains 14 residues. CDR3 amino acids: CASTGGGSTYEQYF. The CDR3 bases are TGTGCCAGCACTGGGGGCGGCTCCACCTACGAGCAGTACTTC.

This clonotype has just a few counts. The V and J genes are TRBV19 and TRBJ2-1, with 7 bases that match TRBD2. CDR1 LNHDA and CDR2 SQIVND come from the germline V gene (reference sequence). With V trimmed by 3 bases and J by 5 bases, 7 bases remained unmatched. The CDR3 runs to 15 residues. CDR3 bases: TGTGCCAGTAGTATCTCCCCGGGAGGAAACAATGAGCAGTTCTTC. It specifies CASSISPGGNNEQFF.

The rearrangement joins TRBV11-2 to TRBJ2-4; 8 bases map to TRBD2. This CDR3 has 18 residues. CDR1 and CDR2 from the germline V gene are SGHAT and FQNNGV. Trimming removed 0 bases from V and 5 bases from J; junction bases left unmatched: 12. CDR3 nucleotide sequence: TGTGCCAGCAGCTTAGATCGAGGCGGGAGGCCGGGACAAAACATTCAGTACTTC. This sequence encodes CASSLDRGGRPGQNIQYF.

This clonotype has only a few counts. The chain couples TRBV9 to TRBJ2-1; TRBD1 or TRBD2 may be the D gene (5 bases each). The V gene lost 0 bases and the J gene lost 0 bases, with 13 bases spanning the gap. The CDR3 length is 17 residues. CDR1 SGDLS and CDR2 YYNGEE come from the germline V gene. The CDR3 region is CASSVVGRASSYNEQFF. The DNA for the CDR3 is TGTGCCAGCAGCGTAGTGGGGCGGGCCAGCTCCTACAATGAGCAGTTCTTC.

The CDR3 sequence: CASKPGRLSNQPQHF. The CDR3 nucleotides read TGTGCCAGCAAACCAGGGAGGCTGAGCAATCAGCCCCAGCATTTT. The chain uses TRBV27 and TRBJ1-5, with D tentatively TRBD1 (5 bases). Germline CDR1 and CDR2: MNHEY and SMNVEV (reference sequence). Deletions cut 7 bases from V and 1 base from J, with 14 bases between. The CDR3 contains 15 residues.

The V and J genes are TRBV12-3 or TRBV12-4 and TRBJ1-1, with D possibly being TRBD1 (5 bases). This CDR3 region has 12 residues. V shed 6 bases and J shed 7 bases, with 12 bases lying between them. In nucleotides, the CDR3 is TGTGCCAGCAGCCCGGTCGGGGGTGAAGCTTTCTTT. It specifies CASSPVGGEAFF.

This clonotype came up a few times. The CDR3 region has the DNA TGCGCCAGCGCACCGGACAGGGGTCGAGCCTATGGCTACACCTTC. It yields the protein CASAPDRGRAYGYTF. The chain recombines TRBV5-1 with TRBJ1-2; 9 bases map to TRBD1. This CDR3 contains 15 residues. From germline, CDR1 is SGHRS and CDR2 YFSETQ. The junction had 11 bases not matched to a gene; V was cut back by 7 bases and J by 4 bases.

The V and J genes are TRBV7-9 and TRBJ2-1; 7 bases match TRBD2. The CDR3 runs to 14 residues. The V and J ends lost 5 bases and 6 bases, in that order; junction bases with no gene match: 7. Germline V gene data show CDR1 as SEHNR and CDR2 as FQNEAQ (reference sequence). For the CDR3, the DNA is TGTGCCAGCAGCGTCGAACTAGCGAGCAATGAGCAGTTCTTC. It is translated as CASSVELASNEQFF.

This clonotype appeared a few times. J is TRBJ2-1 and V is TRBV5-6; TRBD2 matches at 10 bases. This CDR3 contains 16 residues. Germline lookup yields CDR1 SGHDT and CDR2 YYEEEE. With 3 bases clipped from V and 2 bases from J, the junction kept 5 bases outside the gene matches. CDR3 DNA sequence: TGTGCCAGCAGCTCAATCGGGACTAGCGCCTACAATGAGCAGTTCTTC. Translated: CASSSIGTSAYNEQFF.

This sequence joins TRBV20-1 and TRBJ1-3; D might be TRBD1 (6 bases). The V gene's germline CDR1 is DFQATT and CDR2 SNEGSKA (reference sequence). The CDR3 is 15 amino acids. V dropped 6 bases and J dropped 6 bases, with 21 bases sitting between them. CDR3 sequence reads: CSARSRGAGVNTIYF. In DNA, the CDR3 is TGCAGTGCCAGGAGCCGGGGGGCGGGAGTAAACACCATATATTTT.

This clonotype has only a few counts. This chain joins TRBV10-3 and TRBJ2-1; D not resolved. From germline, CDR1 is ENHRY and CDR2 SYGVKD. Between the trimmed V and J ends, which lost 0 bases and 0 bases, there was a span of 9 bases. CDR3 length: 16 residues. The chain's CDR3 is CAISESSWGSYNEQFF. The CDR3 DNA follows: TGTGCCATCAGTGAGTCGTCGTGGGGCTCCTACAATGAGCAGTTCTTC.

This rearrangement joins TRBV5-1 to TRBJ2-1; possibly TRBD2 for D (6 bases). Germline CDR1 and CDR2: SGHRS and YFSETQ. The CDR3 length is 17 residues. With 0 bases removed from V and 0 bases from J, the gap between germline ends came to 13 bases. CDR3: CASSLDLAAISYNEQFF. The CDR3 nucleotides read TGCGCCAGCAGCTTGGATTTAGCGGCGATCTCCTACAATGAGCAGTTCTTC.

The rearrangement joins TRBV4-1 to TRBJ2-5; weak D call: TRBD2 (7 bases). Looked up from germline, CDR1 is MGHRA and CDR2 is YSYEKL. This CDR3 region has 16 residues. The V end lost 1 base, the J end lost 5 bases, and 17 bases lay between the germline ends. CDR3 DNA: TGCGCCAGCAGCCAAGTCGGGGGGCTAAGAATGGAGACCCAGTACTTC. Its protein product is CASSQVGGLRMETQYF.

This clonotype occurred a few times. The V call is TRBV5-1, the J call TRBJ1-2, with D perhaps TRBD1 (5 bases). V gave up 3 bases and J gave up 7 bases, with 19 bases separating them. CDR3 length equals 15 residues. Germline CDR1 SGHRS, CDR2 YFSETQ. The CDR3: CASSYRFGGNIGYTF. For the CDR3, the DNA is TGCGCCAGCAGCTACCGCTTCGGGGGAAATATTGGCTACACCTTC.

The rearrangement uses TRBV3-1 and TRBJ2-5; weak D call: TRBD2 (6 bases). The CDR3 extends over 15 amino acids. Germline CDR1 is LGHDT and CDR2 is YNNKEL (reference sequence). V lost 2 bases to trimming and J lost 5 bases, with 15 bases between them. The CDR3 DNA reads as TGTGCCAGCAGCCAACGAAATGCGGGGACCGAGACCCAGTACTTC. Protein product: CASSQRNAGTETQYF.

The chain uses TRBV4-1 and TRBJ1-3; no reliable D call. CDR1 is MGHRA and CDR2 is YSYEKL in the germline V gene. The CDR3 is 15 residues long. V dropped 0 bases and J dropped 5 bases, with 11 bases sitting between them. CDR3 coding DNA: TGCGCCAGCAGCCAAGATCGTCCGTCTCGAAACACCATATATTTT. It codes for CASSQDRPSRNTIYF.

The rearrangement joins TRBV30 to TRBJ2-7; D gene ambiguous. Between the trimmed V and J ends, which lost 0 bases and 4 bases, there was a span of 4 bases. Per the germline V gene, CDR1 is GTSNPN and CDR2 is SVGIG (reference sequence). This CDR3 is 11 amino acids long. CDR3 residues: CAWSVSYEQYF. The CDR3 DNA follows: TGTGCCTGGAGTGTTAGTTACGAGCAGTACTTC. The full variable domain, in which reference TRBV30 and TRBJ2-7 provide the parts outside the CDR3, is SQTIHQWPATLVQPVGSPLSLECTVEGTSNPNLYWYRQAAGRGLQLLFYSVGIGQISSEVPQNLSASRPQDRQFILSSKKLLLSDSGFYLCAWSVSYEQYFGPGTRLTVT.

This clonotype was seen a handful of times. V gene TRBV29-1 combines with J gene TRBJ1-1; TRBD1 matches at 8 bases. J was trimmed by 0 bases and V by 7 bases; bases with no gene match: 1. Germline V gene sequence: CDR1 SQVTM, CDR2 ANQGSEA. The length of the CDR3 is 12 residues. CDR3 amino acids: CSGDRLNTEAFF. CDR3 coding DNA: TGCAGCGGGGACAGGCTGAACACTGAAGCTTTCTTT.

This clonotype was detected only a few times. The chain recombines TRBV18 with TRBJ1-4; D gene unclear. The V end lost 3 bases, the J end lost 8 bases, and 10 bases lay between the germline ends. The germline gives CDR1 KGHSH, CDR2 LQKENI. This CDR3 is 13 amino acids long. CDR3 DNA sequence: TGTGCCAGCTCACCCGGGATGCAAGAAAAACTGTTTTTT. The encoded protein is CASSPGMQEKLFF.

The genes are TRBV12-3 or TRBV12-4 and TRBJ1-3; D is unclear. The CDR3 has 13 residues. The ends were cut back, 5 bases at V and 4 bases at J, with 9 bases in the middle. The CDR3, as DNA: TGTGCCAGCAGTGACCAAGAGGGAAACACCATATATTTT. It translates to CASSDQEGNTIYF.

This sequence joins TRBV6-1 and TRBJ2-7; D may be TRBD2 (6 bases). Germline V gene sequence: CDR1 MNHNS, CDR2 SASEGT. The length of the CDR3 is 13 residues. Trimming shortened V by 8 bases and J by 3 bases, and 14 bases separated the two germline ends. The CDR3 region is CASCRDSFYEQYF. The CDR3 DNA is TGTGCCAGCTGCCGGGACTCTTTCTACGAGCAGTACTTC.

Ten or more counts support this clonotype. The chain combines TRBV29-1 with TRBJ1-2; TRBD1 agrees at 7 bases. Germline V CDR1 and CDR2: SQVTM, ANQGSEA. The J segment lost 8 bases and the V segment lost 4 bases, leaving 7 bases of the junction unmatched. The CDR3 loop spans 12 amino acids. For the CDR3, the DNA is TGCAGCGTTGCCGGGACAGCCATAGGCTACACCTTC. The encoded protein is CSVAGTAIGYTF.

The chain links TRBV7-2 to TRBJ2-5; D unresolved. Trimming took 5 bases from V and 1 from J, leaving 11 bases between them. The CDR3 consists of 14 residues. Germline lookup yields CDR1 SGHTA and CDR2 FQGNSA. CDR3: CASSLNRLQETQYF. For the CDR3, the DNA is TGTGCCAGCAGCCTAAACCGCCTCCAAGAGACCCAGTACTTC.